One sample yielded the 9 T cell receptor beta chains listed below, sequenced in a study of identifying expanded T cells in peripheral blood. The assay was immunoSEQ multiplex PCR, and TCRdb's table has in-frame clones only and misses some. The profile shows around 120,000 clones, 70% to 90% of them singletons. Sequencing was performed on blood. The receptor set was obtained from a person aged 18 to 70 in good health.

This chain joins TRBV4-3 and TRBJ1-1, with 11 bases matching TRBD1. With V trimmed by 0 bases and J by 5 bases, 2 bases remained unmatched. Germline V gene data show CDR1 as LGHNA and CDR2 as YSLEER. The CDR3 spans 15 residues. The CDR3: CASSQEGTGGTEAFF. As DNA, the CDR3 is TGCGCCAGCAGCCAAGAAGGGACAGGGGGAACTGAAGCTTTCTTT.

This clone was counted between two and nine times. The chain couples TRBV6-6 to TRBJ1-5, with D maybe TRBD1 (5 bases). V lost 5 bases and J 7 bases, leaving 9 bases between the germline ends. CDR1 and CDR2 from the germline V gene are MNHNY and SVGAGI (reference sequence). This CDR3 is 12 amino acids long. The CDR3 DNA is TGTGCCAGCAGTGGGGGAGAGCAGCCCCAGCATTTT. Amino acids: CASSGGEQPQHF.

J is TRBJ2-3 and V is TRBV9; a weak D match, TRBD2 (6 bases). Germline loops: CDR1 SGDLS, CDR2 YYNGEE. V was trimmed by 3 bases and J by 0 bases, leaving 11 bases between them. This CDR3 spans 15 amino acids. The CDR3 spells CASSAGVGSTDTQYF. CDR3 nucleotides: TGTGCCAGCAGCGCGGGGGTGGGGAGCACAGATACGCAGTATTTT.

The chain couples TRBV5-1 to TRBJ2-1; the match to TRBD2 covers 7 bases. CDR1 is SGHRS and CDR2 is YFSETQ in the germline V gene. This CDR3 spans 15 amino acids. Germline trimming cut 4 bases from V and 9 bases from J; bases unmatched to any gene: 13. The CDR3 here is CASSPGGGRWGEQFF. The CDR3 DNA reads TGCGCCAGCAGCCCGGGTGGCGGGAGATGGGGTGAGCAGTTCTTC.

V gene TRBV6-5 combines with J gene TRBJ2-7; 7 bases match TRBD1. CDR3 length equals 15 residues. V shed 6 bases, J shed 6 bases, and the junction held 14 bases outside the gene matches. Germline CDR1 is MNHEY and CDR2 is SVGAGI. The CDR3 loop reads CASRSMNRGFLEQYF. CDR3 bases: TGTGCCAGCAGGTCGATGAACAGGGGTTTTCTCGAGCAGTACTTC.

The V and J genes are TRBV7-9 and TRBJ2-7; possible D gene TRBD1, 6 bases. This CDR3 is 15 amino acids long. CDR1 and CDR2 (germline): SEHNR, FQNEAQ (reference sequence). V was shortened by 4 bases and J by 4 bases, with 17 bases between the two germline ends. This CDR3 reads CASSSPTDRRYEQYF. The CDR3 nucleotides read TGTGCCAGCAGCTCCCCGACGGACAGACGATACGAGCAGTACTTC.

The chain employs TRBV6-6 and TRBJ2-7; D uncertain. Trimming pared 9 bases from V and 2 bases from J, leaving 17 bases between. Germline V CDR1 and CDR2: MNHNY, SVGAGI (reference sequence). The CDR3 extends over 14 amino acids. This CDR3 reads CASPSLASTYEQYF. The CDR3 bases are TGTGCCAGTCCCTCGCTCGCTTCAACCTACGAGCAGTACTTC.

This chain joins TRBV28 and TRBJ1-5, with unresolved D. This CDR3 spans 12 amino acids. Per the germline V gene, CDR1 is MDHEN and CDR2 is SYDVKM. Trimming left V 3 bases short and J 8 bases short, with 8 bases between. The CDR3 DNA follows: TGTGCCAGCAGTTTGACTAAGGAGCCCCAGCATTTT. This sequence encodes CASSLTKEPQHF.

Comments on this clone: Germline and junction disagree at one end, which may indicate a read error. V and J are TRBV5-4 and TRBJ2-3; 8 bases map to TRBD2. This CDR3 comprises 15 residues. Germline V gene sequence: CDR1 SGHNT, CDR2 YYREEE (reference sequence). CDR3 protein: CASSLGAGATDTQYF. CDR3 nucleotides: TGTGCCAGCAGTTTGGGAGCGGGAGCTACAGATACGCAGTATTTT.